Each of the 22 T cell receptor beta chains below was sequenced from the same sample in a study of T cell changes during pregnancy in multiple sclerosis. This table comes from immunoSEQ multiplex PCR, and its TCRdb copy is limited to in-frame clones, with some not included. The sample shows about 46,000 clones, approximately 89% of them seen only once. The sample was CD8+ T cells from peripheral blood mononuclear cells, taken in the second trimester of pregnancy. Receptors were obtained from a female donor with multiple sclerosis, enrolled in a pregnancy study.

The V gene is TRBV27, the J gene TRBJ2-1; TRBD2 agrees at 13 bases. Trimming at V came to 6 bases and at J to 8 bases, leaving 7 bases not matched to a gene. This CDR3 is 15 amino acids long. The germline V gene has CDR1 MNHEY and CDR2 SMNVEV (reference sequence). The CDR3 nucleotides read TGTGCCAGCAGCCTCACTAGCGGGGGGGCCTATGAGCAGTTCTTC. Its protein is CASSLTSGGAYEQFF.

J is TRBJ2-1 and V is TRBV9, with D uncertain. The CDR3 consists of 14 residues. V lost 1 base, J lost 4 bases, and 9 bases lay in between. The germline V gene encodes CDR1 SGDLS and CDR2 YYNGEE. For the CDR3, the DNA is TGTGCCAGCAGCGTATCAGGTGGATACAATGAGCAGTTCTTC. This translates into CASSVSGGYNEQFF. Combining the CDR3 with reference TRBV9 and TRBJ2-1 gives the whole variable domain DSGVTQTPKHLITATGQRVTLRCSPRSGDLSVYWYQQSLDQGLQFLIQYYNGEERAKGNILERFSAQQFPDLHSELNLSSLELGDSALYFCASSVSGGYNEQFFGPGTRLTVL.

The CDR3 loop reads CASSRQETQYF. The CDR3 DNA sequence: TGTGCCAGCAGTCGCCAAGAGACCCAGTACTTC. This rearrangement joins TRBV7-9 to TRBJ2-5, with unresolved D. The CDR3 extends over 11 amino acids. The germline CDR1 and CDR2 sequences are SEHNR and FQNEAQ (reference sequence). The germline V and J ends were trimmed by 6 bases and 1 base, with 3 bases remaining between them.

The gene calls are TRBV11-2 and TRBJ2-3; 11 nucleotides match TRBD2. V was clipped by 4 bases and J by 5 bases; unmatched bases: 5. Germline-derived CDR1 and CDR2 are SGHAT and FQNNGV. CDR3 length: 15 amino acids. The chain's CDR3 is CASSSLAGGVDTQYF. The CDR3 nucleotides are TGTGCCAGCAGCTCCCTAGCGGGGGGCGTAGATACGCAGTATTTT.

The chain is built from TRBV19 and TRBJ1-5, with D maybe TRBD1 (6 bases). The CDR3 runs 17 residues. V was pared by 3 bases and J by 4 bases, with 19 bases between. Germline CDR1 and CDR2: LNHDA and SQIVND (reference sequence). The CDR3 sequence is CASSMGGGGTGNQPQHF. In DNA, the CDR3 is TGTGCCAGTAGTATGGGGGGGGGCGGGACGGGGAATCAGCCCCAGCATTTT.

The rearrangement links TRBV29-1 to TRBJ1-2, with 11 nucleotides matching TRBD1. The CDR3 sequence is 17 residues long. Germline CDR1 and CDR2: SQVTM and ANQGSEA. The J segment lost 8 bases and the V segment lost 3 bases, leaving 17 bases of the junction unmatched. CDR3 DNA sequence: TGCAGCGTTGATTTACGGGACAGGGGGTCCCCCCCAGGAGGCTACACCTTC. Its protein is CSVDLRDRGSPPGGYTF.

Notes on this clone: The same CDR3 arises from other DNA sequences in this sample as well. The chain couples TRBV9 to TRBJ2-5; a possible D gene is TRBD2 (5 bases). CDR1 is SGDLS and CDR2 is YYNGEE in the germline V gene. This CDR3 contains 15 residues. Trimming took off 0 bases at V and 2 bases at J, with 11 bases between the two ends. CDR3: CASSVGRGFQETQYF. In DNA, the CDR3 is TGTGCCAGCAGCGTAGGAAGAGGGTTTCAAGAGACCCAGTACTTC. The whole variable domain, remainder taken from reference TRBV9 and TRBJ2-5, is DSGVTQTPKHLITATGQRVTLRCSPRSGDLSVYWYQQSLDQGLQFLIQYYNGEERAKGNILERFSAQQFPDLHSELNLSSLELGDSALYFCASSVGRGFQETQYFGPGTRLLVL.

J is TRBJ1-1 and V is TRBV9; the D gene is possibly TRBD1 (5 bases). With 1 base removed from V and 0 bases from J, the gap between germline ends came to 13 bases. In germline, CDR1 is SGDLS, CDR2 YYNGEE. The CDR3 is made up of 16 amino acids. In nucleotides, the CDR3 is TGTGCCAGCAGCGTATTCGAAAAAGGGGTGAACACTGAAGCTTTCTTT. The encoded protein is CASSVFEKGVNTEAFF.

The chain combines TRBV9 with TRBJ1-4, with 8 bases fitting TRBD1. The CDR3 loop spans 16 amino acids. J lost 4 bases, V lost 2 bases, and 7 bases had no gene match. The germline CDR1 and CDR2 sequences are SGDLS and YYNGEE. CDR3 DNA sequence: TGTGCCAGCAGCGTCGAAGGGGGACAGGTTAATGAAAAACTGTTTTTT. Protein product: CASSVEGGQVNEKLFF.

The chain combines TRBV6-4 with TRBJ2-3; 10 nucleotides line up with TRBD2. There are 15 residues in the CDR3. Per germline, CDR1 MRHNA and CDR2 SNTAGT. The junction had 3 bases not matched to a gene; V was cut back by 5 bases and J by 1 base. For the CDR3, the DNA is TGTGCCAGCAGTTCCCTAGCGGGGGGCACAGATACGCAGTATTTT. Protein: CASSSLAGGTDTQYF.

The V call is TRBV18, the J call TRBJ1-2, with 7 bases identical to TRBD1. V was pared by 8 bases and J by 6 bases, with 12 bases of the junction left unmatched. The germline CDR1 and CDR2 sequences are KGHSH and LQKENI. This CDR3 has 14 residues. The CDR3 nucleotides are TGTGCCAGCCTCTCGGACAGGTATTCTGATGGCTACACCTTC. This sequence encodes CASLSDRYSDGYTF.

This clone was picked up one time. CDR3 region: CASSFGSTDTQYF. The CDR3, as DNA: TGTGCCAGCAGCTTTGGCAGCACAGATACGCAGTATTTT. The chain combines TRBV11-2 with TRBJ2-3, with no clear D. In germline, CDR1 is SGHAT, CDR2 FQNNGV. CDR3 length equals 13 residues. Trimming shortened V by 3 bases and J by 0 bases, and 4 bases separated the two germline ends. The whole variable domain, filled in from reference TRBV11-2 and TRBJ2-3, reads EAGVAQSPRYKIIEKRQSVAFWCNPISGHATLYWYQQILGQGPKLLIQFQNNGVVDDSQLPKDRFSAERLKGVDSTLKIQPAKLEDSAVYLCASSFGSTDTQYFGPGTRLTVL.

The chain carries TRBV4-1 and TRBJ1-1; maybe TRBD1 (6 bases). This CDR3 has 15 residues. V lost 1 base, J lost 4 bases, and 13 bases lay in between. Germline assignment: CDR1 MGHRA and CDR2 YSYEKL. The CDR3 spells CASSQGGTPSTEAFF. The CDR3 bases are TGCGCCAGCAGCCAAGGAGGGACACCAAGCACTGAAGCTTTCTTT.

V and J are TRBV4-3 and TRBJ1-1; D gene unclear. Per the germline V gene, CDR1 is LGHNA and CDR2 is YSLEER. Trimming stripped 0 bases from V and 1 base from J, with 9 bases between. The length of the CDR3 is 15 residues. CDR3 region: CASSQDSQPNTEAFF. In DNA form, the CDR3 reads TGCGCCAGCAGCCAAGATAGCCAACCGAACACTGAAGCTTTCTTT.

The chain is built from TRBV7-9 and TRBJ1-5, with 10 bases lining up with TRBD1. The V segment lost 0 bases and the J segment 7 bases; nucleotides outside the gene matches: 3. Germline V gene sequence: CDR1 SEHNR, CDR2 FQNEAQ (reference sequence). The CDR3 runs to 15 residues. The CDR3 nucleotides are TGTGCCAGCAGCTTAGCGGGGACAGGGGTACAGCCCCAGCATTTT. Translation: CASSLAGTGVQPQHF.

There are a few counts of this clone. The chain has TRBV5-4 and TRBJ1-1; D gene unclear. CDR3 size: 17 residues. Trimming took off 4 bases at V and 3 bases at J, with 22 bases between the two ends. Germline values: CDR1 SGHNT, CDR2 YYREEE (reference sequence). CDR3 in DNA: TGTGCCAGCAGCCGCGGGCAAATCGGTTTATGGGACACTGAAGCTTTCTTT. Translation gives CASSRGQIGLWDTEAFF. The whole variable domain, remainder taken from reference TRBV5-4 and TRBJ1-1, is ETGVTQSPTHLIKTRGQQVTLRCSSQSGHNTVSWYQQALGQGPQFIFQYYREEENGRGNFPPRFSGLQFPNYSSELNVNALELDDSALYLCASSRGQIGLWDTEAFFGQGTRLTVV.

This chain links TRBV6-5 with TRBJ1-2, with TRBD1 matching 7 bases. Germline CDR1 reads MNHEY; CDR2 reads SVGAGI. J was trimmed by 5 bases and V by 6 bases; bases with no gene match: 12. This CDR3 contains 15 residues. CDR3 nucleotides: TGTGCCAGCAGCCTTGCCCGGGACAGCCCTTATGGCTACACCTTC. It encodes CASSLARDSPYGYTF.

The gene calls are TRBV29-1 and TRBJ1-1, with D unresolved. The V end was cut by 6 bases, the J end by 0 bases, with 5 bases between. The length of the CDR3 is 11 residues. CDR1 and CDR2 from the germline V gene are SQVTM and ANQGSEA. The CDR3 sequence is CSVEVNTEAFF. The CDR3 DNA reads TGCAGCGTCGAGGTGAACACTGAAGCTTTCTTT.

This chain links TRBV25-1 with TRBJ2-7; D unresolved. CDR3 length: 12 residues. Germline V gene sequence: CDR1 MGHDK, CDR2 SYGVNS. Trimming removed 5 bases from V and 3 bases from J, with 8 bases in between. In DNA form, the CDR3 reads TGTGCCAGCAGTCGCGGCGTCTACGAGCAGTACTTC. Translated, it gives CASSRGVYEQYF.

This chain uses TRBV6-4 with TRBJ2-1; TRBD2 matches 9 bases. The CDR3 has 16 amino acids. Germline assignment: CDR1 MRHNA and CDR2 SNTAGT. V shed 5 bases and J 8 bases; nucleotides not matched to a gene: 13. The CDR3 sequence: CASSPLGGGAGHEQFF. The CDR3 coding sequence is TGTGCCAGCAGTCCCCTCGGCGGGGGGGCCGGGCATGAGCAGTTCTTC.

The CDR3 sequence: CASSQEWRGVQETQYF. The CDR3 DNA is TGCGCCAGCAGCCAAGAGTGGCGGGGGGTGCAAGAGACCCAGTACTTC. The chain couples TRBV4-3 to TRBJ2-5; TRBD2 agrees at 8 bases. Germline assignment: CDR1 LGHNA and CDR2 YSLEER. V lost 0 bases to trimming and J lost 2 bases; unmatched junction nucleotides: 5. The CDR3 contains 16 residues.

The rearrangement links TRBV4-3 to TRBJ1-5; D remains unclear. Germline CDR1 and CDR2: LGHNA and YSLEER. V lost 0 bases, J lost 8 bases, and 14 bases lay in between. The CDR3 runs 15 residues. The CDR3 sequence: CASSQDGGVGEPQHF. The DNA of the CDR3 is TGCGCCAGCAGCCAAGATGGTGGGGTCGGGGAGCCCCAGCATTTT.